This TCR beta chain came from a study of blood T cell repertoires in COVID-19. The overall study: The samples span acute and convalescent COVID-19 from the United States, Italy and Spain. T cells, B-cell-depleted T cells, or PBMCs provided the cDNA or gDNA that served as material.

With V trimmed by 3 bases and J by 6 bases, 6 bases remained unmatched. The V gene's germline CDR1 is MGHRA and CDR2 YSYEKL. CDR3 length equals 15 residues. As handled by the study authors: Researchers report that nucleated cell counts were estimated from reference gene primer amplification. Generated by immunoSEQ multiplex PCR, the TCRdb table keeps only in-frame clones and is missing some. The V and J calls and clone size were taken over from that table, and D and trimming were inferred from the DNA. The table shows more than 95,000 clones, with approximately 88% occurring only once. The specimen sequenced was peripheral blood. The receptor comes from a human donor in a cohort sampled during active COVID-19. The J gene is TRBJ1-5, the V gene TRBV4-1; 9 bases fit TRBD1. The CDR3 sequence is CASSQAGQGSQPQHF. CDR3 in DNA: TGCGCCAGCAGCCAGGCGGGACAGGGAAGTCAGCCCCAGCATTTT.